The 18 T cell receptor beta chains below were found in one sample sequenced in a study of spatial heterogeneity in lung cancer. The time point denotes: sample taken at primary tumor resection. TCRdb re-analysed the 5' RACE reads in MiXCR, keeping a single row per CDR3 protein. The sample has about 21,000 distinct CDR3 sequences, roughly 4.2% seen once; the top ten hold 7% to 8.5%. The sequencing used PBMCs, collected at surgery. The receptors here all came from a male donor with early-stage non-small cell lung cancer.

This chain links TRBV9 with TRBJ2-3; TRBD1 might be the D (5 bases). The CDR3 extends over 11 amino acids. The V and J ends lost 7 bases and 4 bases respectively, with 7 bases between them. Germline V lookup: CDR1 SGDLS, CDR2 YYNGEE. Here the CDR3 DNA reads TGTGCCAGCGGGGCGGCAGATACGCAGTATTTT. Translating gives CASGAADTQYF.

The CDR3 DNA reads as TGTGCCAGCAGAATAGAATACGGGACTCCCGAGCAGTTCTTC. Translating it yields CASRIEYGTPEQFF. The V gene is TRBV2, the J gene TRBJ2-1, with a tentative D call TRBD2 (6 bases). V was pared by 6 bases and J by 10 bases, with 19 bases between. There are 14 residues in the CDR3. Germline V gene data show CDR1 as SNHLY and CDR2 as FYNNEI.

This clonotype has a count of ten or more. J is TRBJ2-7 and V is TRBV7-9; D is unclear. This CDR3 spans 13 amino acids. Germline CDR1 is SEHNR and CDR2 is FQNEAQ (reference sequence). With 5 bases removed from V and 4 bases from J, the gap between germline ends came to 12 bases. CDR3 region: CASSLSPWYEQYF. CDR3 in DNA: TGTGCCAGCAGCCTATCCCCCTGGTACGAGCAGTACTTC.

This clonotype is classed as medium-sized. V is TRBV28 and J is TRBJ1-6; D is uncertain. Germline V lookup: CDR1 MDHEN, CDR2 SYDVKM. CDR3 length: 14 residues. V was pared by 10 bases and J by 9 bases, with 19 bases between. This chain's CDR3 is CATDRGNSGSPLHF. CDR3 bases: TGTGCCACCGACCGCGGGAATTCCGGTTCACCCCTCCACTTT.

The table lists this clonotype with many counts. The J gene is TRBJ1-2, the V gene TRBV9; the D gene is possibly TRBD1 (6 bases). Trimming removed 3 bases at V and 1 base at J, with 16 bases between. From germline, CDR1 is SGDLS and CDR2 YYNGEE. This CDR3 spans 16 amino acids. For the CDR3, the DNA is TGTGCCAGCAGCGCAGGGTATCCAGGGGATAACTATGGCTACACCTTC. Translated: CASSAGYPGDNYGYTF. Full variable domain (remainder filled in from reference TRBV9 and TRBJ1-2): DSGVTQTPKHLITATGQRVTLRCSPRSGDLSVYWYQQSLDQGLQFLIQYYNGEERAKGNILERFSAQQFPDLHSELNLSSLELGDSALYFCASSAGYPGDNYGYTFGSGTRLTVV.

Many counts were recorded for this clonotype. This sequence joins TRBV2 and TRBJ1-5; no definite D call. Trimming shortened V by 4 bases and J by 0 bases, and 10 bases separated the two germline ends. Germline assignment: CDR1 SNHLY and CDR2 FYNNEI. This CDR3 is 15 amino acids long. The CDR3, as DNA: TGTGCCAGCAGTGGGGCAGGCCTTAGCAATCAGCCCCAGCATTTT. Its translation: CASSGAGLSNQPQHF.

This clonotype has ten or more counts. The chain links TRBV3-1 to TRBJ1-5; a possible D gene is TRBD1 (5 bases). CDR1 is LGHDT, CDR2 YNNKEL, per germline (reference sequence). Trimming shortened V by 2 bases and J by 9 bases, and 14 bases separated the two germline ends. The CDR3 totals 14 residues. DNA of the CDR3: TGTGCCAGCAGCCAAAGTCAGGGAGGCGGGCCCCAGCATTTT. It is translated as CASSQSQGGGPQHF.

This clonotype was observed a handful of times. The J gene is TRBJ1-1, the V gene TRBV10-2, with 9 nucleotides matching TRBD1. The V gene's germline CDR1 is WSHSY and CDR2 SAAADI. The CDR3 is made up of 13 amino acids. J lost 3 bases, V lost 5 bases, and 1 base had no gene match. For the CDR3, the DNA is TGCGCCAGCAGTCGGGACAGGGACACTGAAGCTTTCTTT. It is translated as CASSRDRDTEAFF.

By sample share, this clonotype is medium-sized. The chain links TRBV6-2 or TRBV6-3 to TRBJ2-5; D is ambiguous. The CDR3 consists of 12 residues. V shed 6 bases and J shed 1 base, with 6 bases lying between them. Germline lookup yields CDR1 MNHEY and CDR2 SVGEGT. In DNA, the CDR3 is TGTGCCAGCAGCCGGCTCCAAGAGACCCAGTACTTC. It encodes CASSRLQETQYF.

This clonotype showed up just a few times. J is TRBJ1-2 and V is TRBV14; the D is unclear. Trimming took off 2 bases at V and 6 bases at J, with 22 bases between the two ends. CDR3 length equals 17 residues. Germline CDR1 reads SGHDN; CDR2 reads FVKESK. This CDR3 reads CASSQTTATRFSDGYTF. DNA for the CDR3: TGTGCCAGCAGCCAAACCACTGCGACACGTTTTTCGGATGGCTACACCTTC.

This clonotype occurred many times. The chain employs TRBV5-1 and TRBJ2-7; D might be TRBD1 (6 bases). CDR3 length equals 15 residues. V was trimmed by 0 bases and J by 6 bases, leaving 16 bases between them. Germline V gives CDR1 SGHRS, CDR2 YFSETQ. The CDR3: CASSLEVGGNGEQYF. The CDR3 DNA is TGCGCCAGCAGCTTGGAAGTAGGGGGAAACGGCGAGCAGTACTTC.

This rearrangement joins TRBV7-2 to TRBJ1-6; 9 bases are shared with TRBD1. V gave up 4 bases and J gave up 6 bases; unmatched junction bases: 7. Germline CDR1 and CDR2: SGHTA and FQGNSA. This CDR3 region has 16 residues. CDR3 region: CASSSPGQGTNSPLHF. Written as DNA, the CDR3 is TGTGCCAGCAGCTCCCCGGGACAGGGAACTAATTCACCCCTCCACTTT.

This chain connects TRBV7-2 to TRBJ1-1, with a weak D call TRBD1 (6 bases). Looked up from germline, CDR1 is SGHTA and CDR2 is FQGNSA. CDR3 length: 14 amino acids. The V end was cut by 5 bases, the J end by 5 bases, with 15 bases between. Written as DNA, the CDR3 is TGTGCCAGCAGCATAGAGGGGGGGAGTACTGAAGCTTTCTTT. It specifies CASSIEGGSTEAFF.

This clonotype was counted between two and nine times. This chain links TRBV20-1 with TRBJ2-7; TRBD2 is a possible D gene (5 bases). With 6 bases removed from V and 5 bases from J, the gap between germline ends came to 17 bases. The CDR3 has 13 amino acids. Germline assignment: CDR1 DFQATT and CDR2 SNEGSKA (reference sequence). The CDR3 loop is CSAASPRRDEQYF. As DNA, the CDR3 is TGCAGTGCCGCTTCTCCCCGGCGGGACGAGCAGTACTTC.

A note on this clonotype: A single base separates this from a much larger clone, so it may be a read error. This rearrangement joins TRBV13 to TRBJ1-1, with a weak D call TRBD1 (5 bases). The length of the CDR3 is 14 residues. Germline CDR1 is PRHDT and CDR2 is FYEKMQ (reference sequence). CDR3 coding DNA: TGTGCCGGCAGCTTAGGGGTAACGAACACTGAAGCTTTCTTT. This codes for CAGSLGVTNTEAFF.

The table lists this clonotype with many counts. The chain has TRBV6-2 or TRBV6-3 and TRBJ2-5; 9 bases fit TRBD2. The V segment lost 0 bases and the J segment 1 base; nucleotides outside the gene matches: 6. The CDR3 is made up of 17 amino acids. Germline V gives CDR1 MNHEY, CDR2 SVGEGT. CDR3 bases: TGTGCCAGCAGTTACTCGATACTAGCGGGTCGCCAAGAGACCCAGTACTTC. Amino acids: CASSYSILAGRQETQYF.

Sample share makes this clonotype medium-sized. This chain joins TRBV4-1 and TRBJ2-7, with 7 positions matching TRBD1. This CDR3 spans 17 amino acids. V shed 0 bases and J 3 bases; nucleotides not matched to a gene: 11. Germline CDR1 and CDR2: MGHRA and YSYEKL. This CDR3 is CASSQDIMGQSGYEQYF. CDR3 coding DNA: TGCGCCAGCAGCCAAGATATAATGGGACAGAGTGGCTACGAGCAGTACTTC.

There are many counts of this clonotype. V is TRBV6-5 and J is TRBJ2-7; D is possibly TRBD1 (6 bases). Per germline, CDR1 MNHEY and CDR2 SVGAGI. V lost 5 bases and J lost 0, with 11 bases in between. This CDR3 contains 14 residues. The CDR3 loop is CASSQGFSSYEQYF. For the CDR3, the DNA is TGTGCCAGCAGTCAGGGGTTTTCCTCCTACGAGCAGTACTTC.